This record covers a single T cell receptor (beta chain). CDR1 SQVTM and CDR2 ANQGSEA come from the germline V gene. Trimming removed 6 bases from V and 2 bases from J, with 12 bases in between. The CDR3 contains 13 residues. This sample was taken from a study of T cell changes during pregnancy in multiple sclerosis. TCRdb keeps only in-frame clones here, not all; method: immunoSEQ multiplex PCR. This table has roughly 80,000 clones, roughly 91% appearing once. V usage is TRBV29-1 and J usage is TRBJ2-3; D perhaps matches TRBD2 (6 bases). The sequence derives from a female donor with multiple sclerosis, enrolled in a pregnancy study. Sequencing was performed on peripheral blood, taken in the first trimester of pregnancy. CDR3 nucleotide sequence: TGCAGCGTGCCCGGGACTTTCACAGATACGCAGTATTTT. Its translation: CSVPGTFTDTQYF.